This T cell receptor (beta chain) emerged from a study of blood T cell repertoires in COVID-19. For the study at large: Both acute and convalescent COVID-19 samples were obtained from the United States, Italy and Spain.

The CDR3 is made up of 18 amino acids. V was pared by 2 bases and J by 6 bases, with 10 bases of the junction left unmatched. CDR1 SGDLS and CDR2 YYNGEE come from the germline V gene. Per the original methods: The authors estimated nucleated cell counts from reference gene primer amplification. Libraries were prepared by immunoSEQ multiplex PCR; TCRdb keeps only in-frame clonotypes and omits some of them. V and J calls and clone size are those listed in that table; D and trimming were worked out from the DNA. Counted here are roughly 240,000 clones, over 75% occurring once; the ten biggest clones make up approximately 9.6%. Grouping used clinical history reported by participants in a survey and questionnaire.

The V gene is TRBV9, the J gene TRBJ2-1; TRBD2 aligns across 14 bases. The clonotype comes from a woman aged 45-65 years with acute COVID-19. Input material: PBMCs or T cells enriched from blood (not recorded which). CDR3 protein: CASSVGGLAGGHPNEQFF. As DNA, the CDR3 is TGTGCCAGCAGCGTGGGAGGACTAGCGGGGGGCCACCCCAATGAGCAGTTCTTC.